The T cell receptor (beta chain) under discussion was sequenced for a study of yellow fever vaccine responses in identical twins. General study points: The authors reported partly convergent, partly personalized vaccine responses in identical twins.

From the RT-PCR reads, TCRdb called clonotypes with MiXCR, one entry per CDR3 protein. The sample lists 25,000 or so distinct CDR3 sequences, 60% to 80% occurring once. The CDR3 runs to 15 residues. Between the trimmed V and J ends, which lost 5 bases and 2 bases, there was a span of 16 bases. Germline CDR1 SQVTM, CDR2 ANQGSEA. Regarding this clonotype: No antigen is known for it.

The material sequenced was T cells from blood (PBMCs), unsorted or a sorted subset (not recorded which), taken before or after yellow fever vaccination (not recorded which). The receptor's source is a woman under 30 who received the yellow fever vaccine. V and J are TRBV29-1 and TRBJ2-1; the D call may be TRBD1 or TRBD2 (5 bases each). The CDR3 coding sequence is TGCAGCGTTCCATCCGGGACCGCAACCTACAATGAGCAGTTCTTC. Translation: CSVPSGTATYNEQFF.